The entry that follows covers one TCR beta chain sequence. The antigen it recognizes is unknown. No per-base quality is available; no much larger clone lies one base away. Ends trimmed: V by 5 bases, J by 6 bases; bases unmatched to a gene: 7. From the cysteine through the phenylalanine, the CDR3 covers 14 amino acids. Of the read, only the CDR3 DNA is kept; its 42 bases are in frame from base 1. The germline V gene yields MNHEY for CDR1 and SVGAGI for CDR2. Receptor libraries were prepared by the immunoSEQ multiplex PCR assay. A mixture of 60 forward primers for TCR Vbeta segments and 13 reverse primers for TCR Jbeta segments was used in the multiplex PCR. The CDR3 region of rearranged TCR beta genes was amplified from genomic DNA with a multiplex PCR assay. Amplified TCR beta libraries were sequenced as 87-base-pair reads on the Illumina HiSeq System. The authors' pipeline ran thus. In a later analysis, tens of millions of unique TCR beta chains were counted across the roughly 700 repertoires, and roughly 9.9 million of these chains were shared by at least two donors. A nearest-neighbor algorithm error-corrected the raw reads and collapsed the reads into unique sequences, merging closely related sequences to remove PCR and sequencing errors. Alignment of CDR3 sequences to IMGT reference sequences was used to assign V, D and J gene segments. For a sequence to be retained, at least a six-nucleotide match to both a V gene segment and a J gene segment was required. A rearrangement was called productive if the CDR3 had no stop codons and remained in frame with V and J, and every other rearrangement was called non-productive. Following IMGT convention, CDR3 was defined as the stretch from the second conserved V-encoded cysteine to the conserved J-encoded phenylalanine. In an earlier analysis of just under 600 of the donors, sequences lacking an unambiguous match to a single V gene segment were excluded. An earlier analysis of 587 of the donors classified V segments as functional when productive rearrangements were above 56.7% and as segregating when the standard deviation between donors was above 5%. A statistical classification framework was built to diagnose cytomegalovirus status from the catalog of TCR beta chain sequences. In a later analysis, V and J genes were assigned by comparing TCR nucleotide sequences against IMGT/GENE-DB human TR gene sequences. Using the TCRdist pipeline, a later analysis assigned CDR3 sequences along with most-parsimonious VDJ recombination scenarios. In a later analysis, each TCR beta chain was defined by its CDR3 amino acid sequence together with its V-gene family, and reads without a unique V-gene family were excluded. As a way to deal with suspected cross-contamination and a sequencing artifact, a later analysis dropped approximately 590 nucleotide sequences that were highly shared and had low generation probability. In a later analysis, a clonal expansion index was calculated for each public chain from normalized within-repertoire ranks of inferred template counts. Generation probabilities in a later analysis came from a VDJ recombination model fitted to out-of-frame rearrangements, and those results were checked against IGoR. Hypergeometric tests were used in a later analysis to score TCR-TCR, TCR-HLA and TCR-CMV co-occurrence, with a repertoire-size bias correction applied to the TCR pairs. In a later analysis, false discovery rates were estimated by permuting HLA or CMV assignments 20 times. In a later analysis, co-occurring TCRs were grouped with DBSCAN, and TCRdist sequence similarity was added when clustering was performed within HLA-allele-positive subsets. Repertoires with fewer than 30,000 or more than 120,000 public chains were left out of co-occurrence clustering, as were a handful of repertoires with anomalous nucleotide sharing. TCRdb took this table from immuneACCESS and kept in-frame rearrangements with V and J called. Such tables lack part of the clones; where checked against another copy, unresolved V genes explain under half of the gap, and the rest is unexplained. That table supplies the V and J calls and clone size; D and trimming were determined from the DNA. In all, the sample holds 97,000 or so clones, and more than 60% of those were seen once. Together, the top ten hold 2% to 3% of the sample.

In total, about 650 healthy bone marrow donors made up the cohort. At the time of sampling, all cohort members were nominally healthy, though unrecorded immune exposures were likely present. The donor tested CMV seronegative and was one of the 352 seronegative cohort members. Every donor gave a peripheral blood sample, and the peripheral blood mononuclear cells from that sample were used for TCR beta sequencing. Genomic DNA extraction from the blood cell samples was performed with the Qiagen DNeasy Blood Extraction Kit. The data originate from a study of cytomegalovirus exposure and HLA in healthy donors (dated by TCRdb to the late 2010s). Turning to the overall study: An earlier analysis of under 600 of the donors reported about 290 Gb of sequence data and roughly 110 million unique TCR beta sequences from about 200 million T cells. Donor age, sex, ethnicity and CMV serostatus were compiled together with the repertoire data. An early release covering approximately 600 HLA-typed donors comprised 250 to 350 gigabases of sequencing data and about 90 million unique TCR sequences. All discovery cohort repertoires had been generated on a single sequencing platform. To predict cytomegalovirus infection status, the study brought together high-throughput TCR immunosequencing, statistical association of individual TCRs with disease status, and machine learning. Both class I and class II loci were covered by HLA typing, at four-digit resolution. Among approximately 370 genotyped donors of the cohort, an average of approximately 240,000 unique TCR beta nucleotide sequences was sequenced per donor, of which about 18% were non-productive. Because of strong linkage in the cohort, a few DR-DQ haplotypes were treated as single units for association and clustering. The number of typed donors differed by locus: about 629-630 for A, B, C, DRB1 and DQB1; approximately 540 for DQA1; fewer than 610 for DPA1; and about 450 for DPB1. A separate validation cohort of some 130 different subjects was used in addition to the roughly 700-subject first cohort. In a later genetic analysis, genome-wide SNP genotypes for about three fifths of the roughly 670 donors were used, and that subset was treated as a discovery cohort. In a later analysis, previously published TCR beta repertoires from 550 to 700 donors were re-analyzed and high-resolution HLA genotyping was added so that TCR occurrence patterns could be studied. An earlier analysis of 500 to 650 of the donors applied high-throughput TCR beta sequencing to assess whether each TCR beta V gene segment acted as functional or pseudogenic. Of the roughly 400 genotyped donors, roughly 80% fell in the genetic ancestry cluster associated with self-reported Caucasian donors. The later analysis used no new phenotypic data to find candidate immune exposures, relying instead on TCR beta sequences and their occurrence across donors. The study was designed to test whether signatures of past pathogen exposure could be identified by cataloging public T cell receptors. Using immunosequencing, the study profiled T cell repertoires from 500 to 800 subjects and related those repertoires to cytomegalovirus serostatus. Here is what the overall study found, with its caveats: A later analysis found that TCR association rates varied across HLA loci, with DRB1 alleles showing the most associated TCRs and HLA-C alleles the fewest. Approximately 16 rarely observed V segments, including chromosome 9 orphons, were excluded from the earlier analysis of almost 600 of the donors because counts were too low. Presence/absence analyses assumed roughly uniform sequencing depth across donors, an assumption that may not hold. A further reported finding was that TCR beta sequences accurately predicted the HLA-A and HLA-B alleles for most subjects in the first cohort. In this cohort, only TCR beta chains were sequenced, and detectable features were limited by the absence of alpha or paired-chain data. A later analysis found that most CMV-associated TCR beta chains appeared HLA-restricted, with HLA associations seemingly driven largely by CMV exposure. Assigning TCR associations to individual alleles was difficult when HLA alleles, especially DR and DQ, strongly co-occurred. In vitro tests confirmed that a few of the cytomegalovirus-associated TCR beta chains recognize cytomegalovirus antigens. Because HLA typing was missing for some donors at each locus, association tests included only the typed subset. A cluster of highly shared sequence variants was judged likely to represent a technical artifact of the sequencing pipeline. The authors suggested that the approach could potentially be generalized to other disease states and immunological phenotypes. In an earlier analysis of approximately 590 of the donors, most TCR beta V segments appeared in productive rearrangements about 87% or about 30% of the time, broadly matching IMGT annotations. In a later analysis, HLA-associated TCR beta chains showed more clonal expansion and lower generation probabilities than non-associated chains that were equally common. CMV serostatus was the only immune exposure information available for the cohort. V-gene and J-gene trimming of TCR beta chains was associated with a missense DCLRE1C variant in a later genetic analysis, and the association was replicated in an independent cohort. Specific HLA alleles were associated with 15,000 to 20,000 TCR beta sequences at a false discovery rate of 0.05 in a later analysis. The classifier was reported to diagnose cytomegalovirus status with high specificity and sensitivity in both the original and validation cohorts. Most TCR sequences were seen in very few donors, while some public TCRs were found in many individuals. Linkage disequilibrium might explain the correlated functional status among segregating V segments, but an unknown experimental factor could not be ruled out. A later analysis reported that several top co-occurrence clusters appeared linked to parvovirus B19, influenza, CMV and Epstein-Barr virus. According to a later genetic analysis, donors in an Asian-associated ancestry cluster had fewer N-insertions in productive TCRs than the approximately 690-donor mean. In the study, 150 to 200 TCR beta chains were listed as associated with cytomegalovirus. The 87-base-pair reads could not distinguish some IMGT-functional V segments, including TRBV6-2 and TRBV6-3, so those segments were excluded.

This sequence was found in a man aged 50 to 60 in good health and CMV-seronegative. Source material: PBMCs. This receptor chain uses TRBV6-5 and TRBJ2-7; 10 of the junction bases match TRBD1. The sequenced DNA is TGTGCCAGCAGTCCTACGGGACAGGGGCTCGAGCAGTACTTC. Its amino acids are CASSPTGQGLEQYF.